This paragraph covers one T cell receptor beta chain sequence. The antigen this receptor binds is unknown. It has no much larger one-base neighbor in the sample; base qualities were not kept. The CDR3 regions of human TCRbeta chains were analyzed by immunosequencing. The study's processing was this. Repertoire TCRs were checked for matches against a reference library of SARS-CoV-2-specific TCRs that had been generated using the MIRA antigen-specificity platform. Breadth was defined as the fraction of unique TCRs that were SARS-CoV-2-associated. Depth was defined as the fraction of total T cells that were SARS-CoV-2-associated. Using the MIRA data, every spike-specific TCR was mapped to the spike region that the TCR reacted to and assigned to either a CD4 or a CD8 class. Log10-transformed breadth and depth values were compared by one-way ANOVA with Sidak's multiple comparisons tests. TCRdb re-hosts the immuneACCESS table, in-frame sequences only. Its copies lack some clones; in the studies checked, an unresolved V gene accounts for under half of them, and the cause for the rest is not known. That table furnishes V, J and clone size, whereas the DNA furnished D and trimming. The sample contains 74,000 or so clones, under 90% of them found a single time. The ten largest clones capture 21% of the sample.

This sample is part of a study of T cell responses to AZD1222 COVID-19 vaccine (dated by TCRdb to the early 2020s). Background on the whole study: AZD1222 recipients given second doses at about 4 weeks or at about 12 weeks were pooled, since spike-specific TCR depth and breadth were not found to differ between the two schedules. Trial participants were enrolled into age subgroups of 18-55, 56-69 and 70-plus years, which contained roughly 150, 30 and 60 TCR-sequenced participants, respectively. A total of under 250 trial participants underwent TCR sequencing, of whom about 210 had received two doses of AZD1222 and about 25 had received two doses of the MenACWY control vaccine. Study-level results and caveats: The 56-69-year group was small, and its depth increase did not reach significance, likely because of low power. CD4 TCRs associated with the vaccine covered the entire spike protein, and the dominant responses were in regions 160-218 and 743-854. Because no samples from the day 14 peak response were available, repertoires could be characterized only after the peak T cell response. Reportedly, close to half of the unique spike-specific TCRs recognized epitopes lying outside the regions that are mutated in the B.1.351 and B.1.1.7 variants. After two AZD1222 doses, spike-specific TCR breadth and depth were significantly higher than at day 0 and than in MenACWY recipients. Participants were mostly white British and included more females than males, and it was suggested by the authors that clonal diversity may have been underestimated. Conclusions about previously exposed vaccinees were limited because only 6 or 7 AZD1222 recipients were SARS-CoV-2 seropositive at baseline.

CDR1 and CDR2 were assigned from the germline V gene as SGDLS and YYNGEE. Spanning cysteine to phenylalanine, the CDR3 consists of 15 amino acids. The CDR3 DNA has 45 bases and is translated from base 1. The V and J ends are trimmed by 2 bases and 4 bases, leaving 12 bases between them. The sample's time point label, decoded: baseline before first vaccination. The vaccinee samples were drawn from two UK trials, COV001 and COV002, one of which was a single-blind randomized controlled phase 2/3 trial testing AZD1222 (ChAdOx1 nCoV-19) in healthy adults. For TCRbeta chain sequencing, PBMC samples were collected from trial participants at day 0 and at day 28 after the second dose.

The sequence links TRBV9 to TRBJ2-2, and TRBD2 may be the D gene, going by 5 matching bases. The clonotype was recovered from an adult in good health. The material sequenced was peripheral blood, taken on day 0 of AZD1222 vaccination. The CDR3 protein: CASSVKPRGTGELFF. The nucleotide sequence reads as follows: TGTGCCAGCAGCGTGAAGCCTCGGGGCACCGGGGAGCTGTTTTTT.